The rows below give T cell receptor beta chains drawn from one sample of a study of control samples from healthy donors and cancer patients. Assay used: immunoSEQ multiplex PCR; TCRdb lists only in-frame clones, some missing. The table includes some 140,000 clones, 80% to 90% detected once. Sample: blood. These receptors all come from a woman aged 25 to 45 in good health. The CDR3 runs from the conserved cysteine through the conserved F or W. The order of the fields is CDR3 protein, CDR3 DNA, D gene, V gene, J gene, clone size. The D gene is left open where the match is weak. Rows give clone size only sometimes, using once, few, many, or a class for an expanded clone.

CDR3 protein: CASSWGTFGSYEQYF; CDR3 DNA: TGTGCCAGCAGCTGGGGGACGTTCGGTTCCTACGAGCAGTACTTC; D gene: -; V gene: TRBV11-2; J gene: TRBJ2-7; clone size: -
CDR3 protein: CASSLPGINYGYTF; CDR3 DNA: TGTGCCAGCAGCTTGCCCGGGATTAACTATGGCTACACCTTC; D gene: -; V gene: TRBV5-6; J gene: TRBJ1-2; clone size: once
CDR3 protein: CASSLGPVGGNEKLFF; CDR3 DNA: TGCGCCAGCAGCTTGGGGCCGGTCGGAGGGAATGAAAAACTGTTTTTT; D gene: -; V gene: TRBV5-1; J gene: TRBJ1-4; clone size: -
CDR3 protein: CASSEIGSYGQGASPLHF; CDR3 DNA: TGCGCCAGCAGTGAGATTGGGTCTTACGGACAGGGCGCTTCACCCCTCCACTTT; D gene: TRBD1; V gene: TRBV10-2; J gene: TRBJ1-6; clone size: -
CDR3 protein: CASSIDGDQPQHF; CDR3 DNA: TGTGCCAGTAGTATAGACGGGGATCAGCCCCAGCATTTT; D gene: -; V gene: TRBV19; J gene: TRBJ1-5; clone size: -
CDR3 protein: CASSQEGAYGYTF; CDR3 DNA: TGTGCCAGCAGCCAAGAAGGGGCTTATGGCTACACCTTC; D gene: -; V gene: TRBV3-1/TRBV3-2; J gene: TRBJ1-2; clone size: -
CDR3 protein: CSVGGAGQPQHF; CDR3 DNA: TGCAGCGTTGGGGGGGCGGGCCAGCCCCAGCATTTT; D gene: -; V gene: TRBV29-1; J gene: TRBJ1-5; clone size: -
CDR3 protein: CATSDIGTKVLSNQPQHF; CDR3 DNA: TGTGCCACCAGTGATATCGGGACAAAAGTCCTTAGCAATCAGCCCCAGCATTTT; D gene: -; V gene: TRBV24-1; J gene: TRBJ1-5; clone size: -
CDR3 protein: CASSFGRNTEAFF; CDR3 DNA: TGTGCCAGCAGCTTTGGAAGGAACACTGAAGCTTTCTTT; D gene: -; V gene: TRBV7-3; J gene: TRBJ1-1; clone size: -
CDR3 protein: CASTLGGREAGELFF; CDR3 DNA: TGTGCCAGCACCTTAGGTGGCAGGGAGGCCGGGGAGCTGTTTTTT; D gene: -; V gene: TRBV11-2; J gene: TRBJ2-2; clone size: -
CDR3 protein: CASSSTGGTEAFF; CDR3 DNA: TGTGCCAGCAGTTCGACAGGGGGCACTGAAGCTTTCTTT; D gene: TRBD1; V gene: TRBV12-3/TRBV12-4; J gene: TRBJ1-1; clone size: -
CDR3 protein: CASSHWTEDTEAFF; CDR3 DNA: TGTGCCAGCAGCCATTGGACGGAGGACACTGAAGCTTTCTTT; D gene: -; V gene: TRBV7-9; J gene: TRBJ1-1; clone size: -
CDR3 protein: CASSEGAGYREKLFF; CDR3 DNA: TGTGCCAGCAGTGAAGGGGCAGGTTATAGGGAAAAACTGTTTTTT; D gene: -; V gene: TRBV2; J gene: TRBJ1-4; clone size: -
CDR3 protein: CASSPSGGHYGYTF; CDR3 DNA: TGTGCCAGCTCACCATCAGGGGGCCACTATGGCTACACCTTC; D gene: TRBD1; V gene: TRBV18; J gene: TRBJ1-2; clone size: -
CDR3 protein: CASTNTIGTNEKLFF; CDR3 DNA: TGTGCCAGCACCAATACGATTGGGACTAATGAAAAACTGTTTTTT; D gene: -; V gene: TRBV28; J gene: TRBJ1-4; clone size: -
CDR3 protein: CASSPGELEINTEAFF; CDR3 DNA: TGCGCCAGCAGCCCCGGCGAGCTGGAAATAAACACTGAAGCTTTCTTT; D gene: -; V gene: TRBV5-1; J gene: TRBJ1-1; clone size: few
CDR3 protein: CASSQGPGSETQYF; CDR3 DNA: TGTGCCAGCAGCCAAGGGCCCGGGAGCGAGACCCAGTACTTC; D gene: -; V gene: TRBV7-3; J gene: TRBJ2-5; clone size: -
CDR3 protein: CASSPTSGRIDGELFF; CDR3 DNA: TGTGCCAGCAGCCCCACTAGCGGGAGAATCGACGGGGAGCTGTTTTTT; D gene: TRBD2; V gene: TRBV5-6; J gene: TRBJ2-2; clone size: few
CDR3 protein: CASSPGLAGGTRGSEQFF; CDR3 DNA: TGCGCCAGCAGCCCGGGACTAGCGGGAGGTACTCGGGGCAGTGAGCAGTTCTTC; D gene: TRBD2; V gene: TRBV5-1; J gene: TRBJ2-1; clone size: -
CDR3 protein: CASSLGQESPSGNTIYF; CDR3 DNA: TGTGCCAGCAGTCTGGGACAGGAGTCCCCCTCAGGAAACACCATATATTTT; D gene: TRBD1; V gene: TRBV27; J gene: TRBJ1-3; clone size: once
CDR3 protein: CASSQSSGNTIYF; CDR3 DNA: TGTGCCAGTAGTCAGAGCTCTGGAAACACCATATATTTT; D gene: -; V gene: TRBV19; J gene: TRBJ1-3; clone size: -
CDR3 protein: CASSYRQGDEQFF; CDR3 DNA: TGTGCCAGCAGTTACAGGCAAGGTGATGAGCAGTTCTTC; D gene: -; V gene: TRBV6-6; J gene: TRBJ2-1; clone size: once
CDR3 protein: CASSRQIDTEAFF; CDR3 DNA: TGTGCCAGCAGTCGACAGATAGACACTGAAGCTTTCTTT; D gene: -; V gene: TRBV14; J gene: TRBJ1-1; clone size: -
CDR3 protein: CASSRTGVGNTIYF; CDR3 DNA: TGTGCCAGCAGCCGCACAGGGGTCGGAAACACCATATATTTT; D gene: TRBD1; V gene: TRBV7-2; J gene: TRBJ1-3; clone size: few
CDR3 protein: CASSPGDGRGGNTIYF; CDR3 DNA: TGCGCCAGCAGCCCTGGGGACGGCCGGGGAGGAAACACCATATATTTT; D gene: -; V gene: TRBV5-1; J gene: TRBJ1-3; clone size: -
CDR3 protein: CASSLAGDTEAFF; CDR3 DNA: TGCGCCAGCAGCTTGGCGGGCGACACTGAAGCTTTCTTT; D gene: -; V gene: TRBV5-1; J gene: TRBJ1-1; clone size: -
CDR3 protein: CASSRQGAPTDTQYF; CDR3 DNA: TGTGCCAGCAGTCGACAGGGGGCCCCAACAGATACGCAGTATTTT; D gene: TRBD1; V gene: TRBV6-5; J gene: TRBJ2-3; clone size: -
CDR3 protein: CASVGTGNTEAFF; CDR3 DNA: TGTGCCAGCGTTGGGACAGGGAACACTGAAGCTTTCTTT; D gene: TRBD1; V gene: TRBV6-5; J gene: TRBJ1-1; clone size: -
CDR3 protein: CAWSWRGQGFCQPQHF; CDR3 DNA: TGTGCCTGGAGTTGGCGCGGACAGGGATTTTGCCAGCCCCAGCATTTT; D gene: TRBD1; V gene: TRBV30; J gene: TRBJ1-5; clone size: -
CDR3 protein: CAWSPGLQETQYF; CDR3 DNA: TGTGCCTGGAGTCCGGGACTCCAAGAGACCCAGTACTTC; D gene: -; V gene: TRBV30; J gene: TRBJ2-5; clone size: -
CDR3 protein: CASKLQGANYGYTF; CDR3 DNA: TGTGCCAGCAAATTACAGGGGGCAAACTATGGCTACACCTTC; D gene: TRBD1; V gene: TRBV27; J gene: TRBJ1-2; clone size: -
CDR3 protein: CASRETGGEGEQYF; CDR3 DNA: TGTGCCAGCAGGGAGACAGGGGGAGAGGGCGAGCAGTACTTC; D gene: TRBD1; V gene: TRBV6-5; J gene: TRBJ2-7; clone size: -
CDR3 protein: CASRGQVVSYNEQFF; CDR3 DNA: TGTGCCAGCAGAGGGCAGGTGGTGTCCTACAATGAGCAGTTCTTC; D gene: -; V gene: TRBV6-5; J gene: TRBJ2-1; clone size: -
CDR3 protein: CASSLRPYNEQFF; CDR3 DNA: TGTGCCAGCAGCCTCCGACCCTACAATGAGCAGTTCTTC; D gene: -; V gene: TRBV11-1; J gene: TRBJ2-1; clone size: -
CDR3 protein: CASSRHRGHNNQPQHF; CDR3 DNA: TGTGCCAGCAGCAGGCACAGGGGCCATAACAATCAGCCCCAGCATTTT; D gene: -; V gene: TRBV21-1; J gene: TRBJ1-5; clone size: -